Presented here are 14 T cell receptor beta chains from one specimen sequenced in a study of blood T cell repertoires in COVID-19. Sequencing was performed with immunoSEQ multiplex PCR; in TCRdb, only in-frame clones are kept and a portion is missing. The table has some 250,000 clones, around 88% seen once. The sample was peripheral blood. These receptors came from a man aged 35-49 years with active or convalescent COVID-19.

This clone was observed once. This chain connects TRBV24-1 to TRBJ2-2; 11 bases align to TRBD1. With 2 bases clipped from V and 6 bases from J, the junction kept 7 bases outside the gene matches. The germline V gene encodes CDR1 KGHDR and CDR2 SFDVKD. The CDR3 runs to 17 residues. The CDR3 nucleotides are TGTGCCACCAGTGATTCGGGACAGGGGGATCGCGCCGGGGAGCTGTTTTTT. This translates into CATSDSGQGDRAGELFF.

The CDR3 protein is CASSEIGGGAGLMDTQYF. CDR3 DNA sequence: TGTGCCAGCAGTGAAATAGGCGGGGGGGCCGGTTTAATGGATACGCAGTATTTT. The chain joins TRBV6-1 to TRBJ2-3, with 9 positions matching TRBD2. Looked up from germline, CDR1 is MNHNS and CDR2 is SASEGT. V trimming: 2 bases; J trimming: 6 bases; junction bases outside the gene matches: 15. The CDR3 is 18 amino acids.

The chain uses TRBV6-5 and TRBJ1-1, with D possibly being TRBD1 (6 bases). CDR3 length: 15 residues. Germline CDR1 reads MNHEY; CDR2 reads SVGAGI. V dropped 3 bases and J dropped 1 base, with 12 bases sitting between them. Here the CDR3 reads CASSYTGKGNTEAFF. The CDR3 coding sequence is TGTGCCAGCAGTTATACAGGGAAGGGGAACACTGAAGCTTTCTTT.

CDR3 in amino acids: CASRDRPYSNQPQHF. The CDR3 DNA reads TGTGCCAGCAGAGACAGACCTTATAGCAATCAGCCCCAGCATTTT. The chain recombines TRBV27 with TRBJ1-5; a possible D gene is TRBD1 (5 bases). Germline assignment: CDR1 MNHEY and CDR2 SMNVEV (reference sequence). V lost 6 bases and J lost 0, with 12 bases in between. This CDR3 region has 15 residues.

This chain links TRBV30 with TRBJ2-3, with 9 nucleotides matching TRBD1. The CDR3 has 14 amino acids. Per the germline V gene, CDR1 is GTSNPN and CDR2 is SVGIG (reference sequence). With V trimmed by 5 bases and J by 2 bases, 5 bases remained unmatched. The CDR3: CAWGQGLFTDTQYF. CDR3 bases: TGTGCCTGGGGACAGGGGTTGTTCACAGATACGCAGTATTTT.

The chain employs TRBV11-3 and TRBJ1-1, with a tentative D call TRBD1 (6 bases). This CDR3 has 15 amino acids. Trimming removed 5 bases from V and 5 bases from J, with 18 bases in between. Germline loops: CDR1 SGHNT, CDR2 YENEEA. The CDR3 DNA follows: TGTGCCAGCAGCGTACAGGGAATGGCGAAAACTGAAGCTTTCTTT. Its protein product is CASSVQGMAKTEAFF.

The rearrangement joins TRBV5-1 to TRBJ1-3; a possible D gene is TRBD1 (6 bases). From germline, CDR1 is SGHRS and CDR2 YFSETQ. The length of the CDR3 is 15 residues. V was trimmed by 4 bases and J by 0 bases, leaving 11 bases between them. CDR3 loop: CASSPQGSSGNTIYF. In DNA, the CDR3 is TGCGCCAGCAGCCCACAGGGAAGCTCTGGAAACACCATATATTTT.

Details on this clone: This same CDR3 is encoded by further DNA sequences in the sample. The chain couples TRBV27 to TRBJ2-1; 10 nucleotides line up with TRBD2. CDR1 MNHEY and CDR2 SMNVEV come from the germline V gene (reference sequence). V shed 3 bases and J 7 bases; nucleotides not matched to a gene: 6. This CDR3 spans 15 amino acids. Here the CDR3 DNA reads TGTGCCAGCAGTTTGCGGCTAGCGGGAGTTAATGAGCAGTTCTTC. Encoded protein: CASSLRLAGVNEQFF.

The J gene is TRBJ1-2, the V gene TRBV5-1, with unresolved D. Germline V lookup: CDR1 SGHRS, CDR2 YFSETQ. Trimming pared 0 bases from V and 8 bases from J, leaving 14 bases between. The CDR3 is made up of 14 amino acids. The CDR3 DNA is TGCGCCAGCAGCTTGGGTAGCGCGGCCGACGGCTACACCTTC. As protein: CASSLGSAADGYTF.

The chain is built from TRBV29-1 and TRBJ1-5, with 7 positions matching TRBD1. The germline CDR1 and CDR2 sequences are SQVTM and ANQGSEA. Trimming took 6 bases from V and 3 from J; bases not matched to a gene: 5. There are 13 residues in the CDR3. CDR3 protein: CSVARGVNQPQHF. CDR3 DNA sequence: TGCAGCGTGGCCAGGGGGGTCAATCAGCCCCAGCATTTT.

This clone was recorded a few times. The chain joins TRBV4-3 to TRBJ2-1, with a tentative D call TRBD2 (7 bases). The CDR3 loop spans 18 amino acids. Trimming removed 0 bases at V and 0 bases at J, with 15 bases between. Germline lookup yields CDR1 LGHNA and CDR2 YSLEER. CDR3 coding DNA: TGCGCCAGCAGCCAAGAAGGGGGGGGCGGGAGCTCCTACAATGAGCAGTTCTTC. This sequence encodes CASSQEGGGGSSYNEQFF.

This clone showed up just once. The V and J genes are TRBV5-6 and TRBJ1-6; 11 positions match TRBD1. CDR3 length: 17 residues. CDR1 SGHDT and CDR2 YYEEEE come from the germline V gene. The V segment lost 4 bases and the J segment 4 bases; nucleotides outside the gene matches: 7. CDR3 residues: CASSEGTGGDYNSPLHF. CDR3 DNA: TGTGCCAGCAGCGAGGGGACAGGGGGGGATTATAATTCACCCCTCCACTTT.

The gene calls are TRBV7-9 and TRBJ2-2; TRBD1 aligns across 7 bases. Germline lookup yields CDR1 SEHNR and CDR2 FQNEAQ (reference sequence). The length of the CDR3 is 15 residues. The V segment lost 5 bases and the J segment 4 bases; nucleotides outside the gene matches: 7. The CDR3 loop reads CASSPHRGSTGELFF. The CDR3 DNA is TGTGCCAGCAGCCCTCACAGGGGTAGCACCGGGGAGCTGTTTTTT.

V and J are TRBV30 and TRBJ1-3; D is unclear. This CDR3 spans 14 amino acids. Germline V gives CDR1 GTSNPN, CDR2 SVGIG (reference sequence). The V gene lost 2 bases and the J gene lost 3 bases, with 11 bases spanning the gap. CDR3 sequence reads: CAWSLDANGNTIYF. The CDR3 DNA follows: TGTGCCTGGAGTTTAGATGCTAATGGAAACACCATATATTTT.